One sample yielded the 26 T cell receptor beta chains listed below, sequenced in a study of blood T cells in healthy people across ages (dated by TCRdb to 2013 to 2016). The library was obtained by 5' RACE. The data were produced on an Illumina HiSeq 2500. A second PCR of roughly 6 to 11 cycles was run with a J-beta primer mix and a sample-barcoded 5' primer. The public reads were run again by TCRdb, first through fastp at Q25 and then through MiXCR, and only productive beta chains were kept. Rows with one shared CDR3 protein collapse into an entry with the most common genes and DNA. Present in this sample are 1.5 million to 2 million distinct CDR3 sequences, approximately 28% of which were seen just once. The ten most abundant clones make up approximately 7.7% of the sample. The sample taken for sequencing was blood. The receptor set was obtained from a woman in her twenties or thirties in good health.

V usage is TRBV14 and J usage is TRBJ1-2; tentative D call: TRBD1 (6 bases). V was cut by 4 bases and J by 4 bases, with 22 bases left in between. CDR1 is SGHDN and CDR2 is FVKESK in the germline V gene. The CDR3 contains 17 residues. The CDR3 reads CASSLSPHGGLGYGYTF. For the CDR3, the DNA is TGTGCCAGCAGCCTCAGCCCTCACGGGGGGCTGGGCTATGGCTACACCTTC.

The chain has TRBV5-6 and TRBJ1-2; 8 nucleotides align to TRBD1. The CDR3 spans 14 residues. CDR1 is SGHDT and CDR2 is YYEEEE in the germline V gene. The V and J ends lost 6 bases and 4 bases, in that order; junction bases with no gene match: 8. CDR3 protein: CASTRTDRVYGYTF. The CDR3 DNA follows: TGTGCCAGCACCCGGACGGACAGGGTCTATGGCTACACCTTC.

V and J are TRBV10-1 and TRBJ1-1; D remains ambiguous. The V end lost 0 bases, the J end lost 9 bases, and 11 bases lay between the germline ends. Germline V gene lookup returns CDR1 WNHNN and CDR2 SYGVQD (reference sequence). The CDR3 loop spans 13 amino acids. The CDR3 reads CASSESDVGQAFF. The CDR3 DNA is TGCGCCAGCAGTGAGTCGGACGTCGGCCAAGCTTTCTTT.

The J gene is TRBJ2-1, the V gene TRBV7-2, with 9 nucleotides matching TRBD2. CDR1 and CDR2 from the germline V gene are SGHTA and FQGNSA. The V segment lost 6 bases and the J segment 0 bases; nucleotides outside the gene matches: 6. This CDR3 contains 16 residues. This CDR3 reads CASSWTSVSSYNEQFF. The CDR3 region has the DNA TGTGCCAGCAGTTGGACTAGCGTATCCTCCTACAATGAGCAGTTCTTC.

This clonotype appeared many times. This chain connects TRBV15 to TRBJ2-4, with 8 bases fitting TRBD1. This CDR3 comprises 17 residues. V lost 0 bases to trimming and J lost 8 bases; unmatched junction nucleotides: 12. Germline V lookup: CDR1 LNHNV, CDR2 YYDKDF (reference sequence). This CDR3 reads CATSRDWGQDRADIQYF. The DNA of the CDR3 is TGTGCCACCAGCAGAGATTGGGGACAGGACAGGGCAGACATTCAGTACTTC.

This clonotype was detected only a few times. The V call is TRBV3-1, the J call TRBJ1-1; D gene uncertain. CDR1 and CDR2 (germline): LGHDT, YNNKEL (reference sequence). The CDR3 is 14 amino acids. V was shortened by 2 bases and J by 10 bases, with 17 bases between the two germline ends. The CDR3 spells CASSQSGRVPAAFF. The CDR3 nucleotides are TGTGCCAGCAGCCAATCGGGGAGGGTACCTGCAGCTTTCTTT.

The DNA of the CDR3 is TGTGCCACCGCCGGGACAACAGACGAGCAGTACTTC. This gives the protein CATAGTTDEQYF. V gene TRBV24-1 combines with J gene TRBJ2-7; possibly TRBD1 for D (6 bases). The germline V and J ends were trimmed by 9 bases and 5 bases, with 13 bases remaining between them. The CDR3 runs to 12 residues. Germline values: CDR1 KGHDR, CDR2 SFDVKD.

This clonotype was seen a few times. The V gene is TRBV5-5, the J gene TRBJ2-7; D may be TRBD1 (5 bases). Trimming cost V 6 bases and J 0 bases, with 13 bases left between them. Germline V lookup: CDR1 SGHKS, CDR2 YYEKEE (reference sequence). This CDR3 region has 14 residues. In DNA form, the CDR3 reads TGTGCCAGCACCGTTGGAGACAGCTCCTACGAGCAGTACTTC. Protein sequence: CASTVGDSSYEQYF.

This clonotype has ten or more counts. The rearrangement joins TRBV5-1 to TRBJ1-5; TRBD1 might be the D (6 bases). This CDR3 is built from 16 residues. Germline V gene sequence: CDR1 SGHRS, CDR2 YFSETQ. V shed 4 bases and J shed 3 bases, with 17 bases lying between them. CDR3 sequence reads: CASSTGPGQSNQPQHF. The CDR3 nucleotides read TGCGCCAGCAGCACGGGACCGGGACAATCCAATCAGCCCCAGCATTTT.

The V call is TRBV12-5, the J call TRBJ1-1, with D unresolved. CDR1 is LGHNT, CDR2 FRNRAP, per germline. V lost 3 bases to trimming and J lost 7 bases, with 12 bases between them. The CDR3 runs to 13 residues. The CDR3: CASGLPGQDEAFF. CDR3 DNA sequence: TGTGCTAGTGGTTTACCGGGTCAGGATGAAGCTTTCTTT.

With respect to this clonotype: One base away lies a much larger clone, so this may be a sequencing read error. The CDR3 nucleotides are TGTGCCAGCAGCCAAGATCTCCGCGGGAGGGCCCTCCATGAGCAGTACTTC. The encoded protein is CASSQDLRGRALHEQYF. The chain has TRBV3-1 and TRBJ2-7, with TRBD2 matching over 9 bases. J lost 7 bases, V lost 0 bases, and 13 bases had no gene match. The CDR3 consists of 17 residues. Germline V gives CDR1 LGHDT, CDR2 YNNKEL (reference sequence).

V and J are TRBV7-2 and TRBJ2-1, with D possibly matching TRBD2 (5 bases). This CDR3 region has 12 residues. Germline assignment: CDR1 SGHTA and CDR2 FQGNSA. Trimming removed 5 bases from V and 12 bases from J, with 14 bases in between. CDR3 DNA: TGTGCCAGCAGCCCGGGGTCGGGAAGGCAGTTCTTC. Translated, it gives CASSPGSGRQFF.

This clonotype appeared many times. The V gene is TRBV5-1, the J gene TRBJ2-6; D not resolved. Germline CDR1 and CDR2: SGHRS and YFSETQ. This CDR3 has 15 amino acids. V was pared by 0 bases and J by 4 bases, with 8 bases between. Here the CDR3 reads CASSLGESGANVLTF. CDR3 bases: TGCGCCAGCAGCTTGGGGGAATCCGGGGCCAACGTCCTGACTTTC.

The V call is TRBV28, the J call TRBJ2-5, with D possibly being TRBD2 (6 bases). V dropped 5 bases and J dropped 1 base, with 14 bases sitting between them. The CDR3 contains 15 residues. Germline-derived CDR1 and CDR2 are MDHEN and SYDVKM. The CDR3 DNA reads TGTGCCAGCAGTACCCGCCGGCGGGGCCAAGAGACCCAGTACTTC. Protein product: CASSTRRRGQETQYF. The full variable domain, in which reference TRBV28 and TRBJ2-5 provide the parts outside the CDR3, is DVKVTQSSRYLVKRTGEKVFLECVQDMDHENMFWYRQDPGLGLRLIYFSYDVKMKEKGDIPEGYSVSREKKERFSLILESASTNQTSMYLCASSTRRRGQETQYFGPGTRLLVL.

This rearrangement joins TRBV7-2 to TRBJ2-4, with 8 bases lining up with TRBD2. Germline V gene data show CDR1 as SGHTA and CDR2 as FQGNSA. The CDR3 is made up of 15 amino acids. The V segment lost 5 bases and the J segment 13 bases; nucleotides outside the gene matches: 16. Written as DNA, the CDR3 is TGTGCCAGCAGCCGCGGGACTAGTATCGGCAATGAGCAGTACTTC. Translation: CASSRGTSIGNEQYF.

The chain links TRBV5-1 to TRBJ2-6, with D perhaps TRBD1 or TRBD2 (7 bases each). CDR1 is SGHRS and CDR2 is YFSETQ in the germline V gene. Deletions cut 1 base from V and 2 bases from J, with 16 bases between. The CDR3 spans 18 residues. CDR3 sequence reads: CASSLQGGAPTGANVLTF. For the CDR3, the DNA is TGCGCCAGCAGCTTGCAGGGGGGGGCGCCTACTGGGGCCAACGTCCTGACTTTC.

The gene calls are TRBV2 and TRBJ2-5, with a tentative D call TRBD1 (5 bases). Trimming pared 8 bases from V and 7 bases from J, leaving 17 bases between. Germline V gene data show CDR1 as SNHLY and CDR2 as FYNNEI. The CDR3 runs to 13 residues. CDR3 amino acids: CASGHSSGWTQYF. The CDR3 region has the DNA TGTGCCAGCGGACATTCCTCTGGGTGGACCCAGTACTTC.

This clonotype came up many times. The genes are TRBV5-1 and TRBJ1-2; 8 bases line up with TRBD1. V lost 0 bases to trimming and J lost 8 bases; unmatched junction nucleotides: 9. The length of the CDR3 is 15 residues. CDR1 and CDR2 from the germline V gene are SGHRS and YFSETQ. The CDR3 DNA sequence: TGCGCCAGCAGCTTGGGACAGGGGTTCATCTACGGCTACACCTTC. Translated, it gives CASSLGQGFIYGYTF.

This clonotype has more than one count but fewer than ten. V and J are TRBV12-2 and TRBJ2-7; the table assigns TRBD1, which was not confirmed against the DNA. TRBV12-2 is reported as a pseudogene. The CDR3 has 13 residues. The CDR3 DNA follows: TGTGCAAAGGGGGGGGACAGCGCCTACGAGCAGTACTTC. Amino acids: CAKGGDSAYEQYF.

V and J are TRBV29-1 and TRBJ2-3, with D maybe TRBD1 (5 bases). This CDR3 is built from 13 residues. V lost 7 bases and J 0 bases, leaving 11 bases between the germline ends. The germline V gene encodes CDR1 SQVTM and CDR2 ANQGSEA. CDR3: CSAPTASTDTQYF. As DNA, the CDR3 is TGCAGCGCCCCGACAGCTAGCACAGATACGCAGTATTTT.

The V gene is TRBV29-1, the J gene TRBJ1-2; D is unresolved. V lost 4 bases and J lost 4, with 13 bases in between. This CDR3 region has 13 residues. Per germline, CDR1 SQVTM and CDR2 ANQGSEA. CDR3 coding DNA: TGCAGCGTTGCCGCAGAGACCCTCTATGGCTACACCTTC. It translates to CSVAAETLYGYTF.

This clonotype was recorded a few times. Given a much more abundant clone one base away, this may be a read error. V is TRBV7-9 and J is TRBJ2-1; TRBD1 might be the D (6 bases). There are 15 residues in the CDR3. Per the germline V gene, CDR1 is SEHNR and CDR2 is FQNEAQ (reference sequence). CDR3 nucleotides: TGTGCCGGCAGCTTGGCACAGGGTAGCTACAATGAGCAGTTCTTC. Protein: CAGSLAQGSYNEQFF.

The chain is built from TRBV5-1 and TRBJ2-2; D may be TRBD1 or TRBD2 (6 bases each). The CDR3 spans 16 residues. The ends were cut back, 0 bases at V and 4 bases at J, with 13 bases in the middle. Germline lookup yields CDR1 SGHRS and CDR2 YFSETQ. CDR3 sequence: CASSLDWGAGTGELFF. DNA for the CDR3: TGCGCCAGCAGCTTGGACTGGGGGGCAGGCACCGGGGAGCTGTTTTTT.

This clonotype occurred a few times. A much larger clone is a single base away; this may be a read error. The chain couples TRBV20-1 to TRBJ2-1; 10 bases fit TRBD2. The J call is uncertain, as TRBJ2-7 better fits the DNA end. The CDR3 totals 16 residues. CDR1 and CDR2 from the germline V gene are DFQATT and SNEGSKA (reference sequence). The CDR3 coding sequence is TGCAGTGCTAGAGGGAGCGGGGGGGCCGACTACAATGAGCAGTACTTC. As protein: CSARGSGGADYNEQYF.

This clonotype was detected only once. The genes are TRBV18 and TRBJ2-4; the D gene could be TRBD1 or TRBD2 (5 bases each). The CDR3 length is 14 residues. The ends were cut back, 3 bases at V and 8 bases at J, with 14 bases in the middle. In germline, CDR1 is KGHSH, CDR2 LQKENI. The CDR3 is CASSPGRGGDIQYF. CDR3 DNA sequence: TGTGCCAGCTCACCCGGCCGGGGCGGTGACATTCAGTACTTC.

This clonotype came up once. The junction departs from the called germline gene at one end, perhaps through a read error. The gene calls are TRBV20-1 and TRBJ2-4, with no clear D. CDR3 length: 13 residues. Germline lookup yields CDR1 DFQATT and CDR2 SNEGSKA (reference sequence). Here the CDR3 reads CGARTASKNIQYF. CDR3 coding DNA: TGCGGTGCTAGAACCGCAAGCAAAAACATTCAGTACTTC.